This T cell receptor beta chain was captured in a study of CXCR3-negative and CXCR3-positive naive CD8 T cells. Overall study results and limits: Each naive subset displayed comparably high diversity, whereas memory CD8+ cells displayed much lower diversity. Fresh PBMCs were used in most assays, and CXCR3 expression partially decreased after cryopreservation. Relative to CXCR3-negative naive cells, CXCR3-positive naive cells had more hydrophobic TRB CDR3s. Naive CXCR3-positive and CXCR3-negative cells shared TRBV-TRBJ usage; memory cells diverged.

The method, 5' RACE with UMI labels, was used to prepare the TRB cDNA libraries. TCRdb re-called the 5' RACE reads, yielding one record per CDR3 amino acid sequence without DNA. The repertoire table contains about 4,900 distinct CDR3 sequences. CDR3 length: 13 residues. CD45RO-CCR7+CD27+CD95- cells counted as naive CD8+ T cells. Considering frequency, this clonotype is medium-sized (0.01 to 0.1%). Its antigen is currently unknown. The sequenced sample consisted of naive CXCR3+ CD8+ T cells from blood. Subset meaning: CD45RO-CCR7+CD27+CD95- naive CD8+ T cells expressing CXCR3 (TNR3+). The gene calls are TRBV12-3 or TRBV12-4 and TRBJ1-1; the TRBD1 assignment by TCRdb is unverifiable without DNA. The sequence was obtained from a human donor in good health. Some clones in this sample may be carry-over from other donors' samples. This CDR3 is CASSLFVAGEAFF.